This record covers a single T cell receptor (beta chain). The junction does not match germline at one end; this may be a read error. Germline V gene data show CDR1 as GTSNPN and CDR2 as SVGIG (reference sequence). This CDR3 spans 13 amino acids. Produced via immunoSEQ multiplex PCR; TCRdb's table is partial and in-frame only. The sample records tens of thousands of clones, 95% to 98% being singletons. The data originate from a study of technical replicates of blood from a few donors. What was sequenced was T cells isolated from PBMCs. The chain uses TRBV30 and TRBJ1-1; a weak D match, TRBD1 (5 bases). This sequence originates from a human donor in good health. CDR3 protein: CAGRRGGNTEAFF. As DNA, the CDR3 is TGTGCCGGGAGAAGGGGTGGGAACACTGAAGCTTTCTTT.